The 20 T cell receptor beta chains reported below all come from one sample, sequenced in a study of spatial heterogeneity in lung cancer. Sample time point: sample taken at primary tumor resection. Via MiXCR, TCRdb re-called the 5' RACE reads, giving one row per CDR3 protein. The sample has 20,000 to 25,000 distinct CDR3 sequences, 4.5% to 7% seen once. This material consisted of PBMCs, taken at surgery. All receptors come from a male donor with early-stage non-small cell lung cancer.

In this sample, this clonotype turned up many times. J is TRBJ2-3 and V is TRBV29-1; TRBD1 agrees at 10 bases. Germline CDR1 and CDR2: SQVTM and ANQGSEA. The CDR3 is 13 residues long. V shed 6 bases, J shed 6 bases, and the junction held 6 bases outside the gene matches. The CDR3 DNA is TGCAGCGTCGACAGGGGGCTAGGGGATACGCAGTATTTT. Its protein product is CSVDRGLGDTQYF.

This clonotype was seen a few times. This sequence joins TRBV15 and TRBJ1-6, with a weak D call TRBD1 (6 bases). Trimming pared 6 bases from V and 9 bases from J, leaving 12 bases between. CDR3 size: 13 residues. CDR1 LNHNV and CDR2 YYDKDF come from the germline V gene (reference sequence). Written as DNA, the CDR3 is TGTGCCACCAGTCAGGGGAAGATTTCACCCCTCCACTTT. It is translated as CATSQGKISPLHF.

This clonotype has ten or more counts. V and J are TRBV4-2 and TRBJ2-3; D is uncertain. The CDR3 covers 14 residues. Per germline, CDR1 LGHNA and CDR2 YNFKEQ. The germline V and J ends were trimmed by 0 bases and 6 bases, with 10 bases remaining between them. CDR3 in amino acids: CASSQDPLADTQYF. The DNA for the CDR3 is TGTGCCAGCAGCCAAGATCCTCTGGCGGATACGCAGTATTTT.

This clonotype appeared many times. The chain recombines TRBV4-3 with TRBJ2-1; D is unresolved. The germline V gene encodes CDR1 LGHNA and CDR2 YSLEER. The V end was cut by 0 bases, the J end by 4 bases, with 19 bases between. The CDR3 is 18 residues long. The chain's CDR3 is CASSQEWKSRGLYNEQFF. The CDR3 DNA sequence: TGCGCCAGCAGCCAAGAATGGAAATCAAGAGGCCTATACAATGAGCAGTTCTTC.

This clonotype was picked up many times. V is TRBV5-1 and J is TRBJ2-2, with 9 nucleotides matching TRBD2. The CDR3 runs 16 residues. V dropped 4 bases and J dropped 3; count of bases not matched to a gene: 7. CDR1 is SGHRS and CDR2 is YFSETQ in the germline V gene. The CDR3 region has the DNA TGCGCCAGCAGCAAGATAGCGGGGGCCGACACCGGGGAGCTGTTTTTT. As protein: CASSKIAGADTGELFF.

The table lists this clonotype with many counts. The chain uses TRBV19 and TRBJ2-5; tentatively, D is TRBD1 or TRBD2 (5 bases each). The V end lost 3 bases, the J end lost 10 bases, and 9 bases lay between the germline ends. Germline V lookup: CDR1 LNHDA, CDR2 SQIVND (reference sequence). The CDR3 consists of 11 residues. CDR3 loop: CASSMGVIQYF. In DNA, the CDR3 is TGTGCCAGTAGTATGGGGGTTATCCAGTACTTC.

The chain combines TRBV6-1 with TRBJ2-1; D may be TRBD2 (5 bases). The CDR3 is 12 amino acids. From germline, CDR1 is MNHNS and CDR2 SASEGT. V was trimmed by 5 bases and J by 8 bases, leaving 10 bases between them. The CDR3, as DNA: TGTGCCAGCAGTCCGTCCGGGGATGAGCAGTTCTTC. It encodes CASSPSGDEQFF.

This clonotype was found many times. CDR3 bases: TGTGCCAGCAGCCCGCGGATAGCGGGGGAGGTGGATACGCAGTATTTT. Its protein product is CASSPRIAGEVDTQYF. The chain couples TRBV7-9 to TRBJ2-3; 9 bases fit TRBD2. Per the germline V gene, CDR1 is SEHNR and CDR2 is FQNEAQ (reference sequence). The V gene end was trimmed by 5 bases and the J gene end by 6 bases; junction bases not matched to a gene: 12. The CDR3 runs to 16 residues.

There are a few counts of this clonotype. This rearrangement joins TRBV7-2 to TRBJ2-2; D is possibly TRBD1 or TRBD2 (5 bases each). V lost 5 bases and J lost 5, with 12 bases in between. CDR3 length equals 14 residues. The germline V gene has CDR1 SGHTA and CDR2 FQGNSA. Here the CDR3 DNA reads TGTGCCAGCAGCGGGGACGGAGCTACCGGGGAGCTGTTTTTT. Its protein is CASSGDGATGELFF.

The rearrangement uses TRBV30 and TRBJ1-1; D remains unclear. The CDR3 is made up of 12 amino acids. Germline values: CDR1 GTSNPN, CDR2 SVGIG (reference sequence). V shed 2 bases and J shed 5 bases, with 9 bases lying between them. CDR3: CAWSQQETEAFF. CDR3 sequence (DNA): TGTGCCTGGAGTCAGCAGGAGACTGAAGCTTTCTTT.

This clonotype has at least ten counts. This sequence joins TRBV30 and TRBJ1-3; perhaps TRBD1 as D (5 bases). The CDR3 is 15 amino acids. Germline lookup yields CDR1 GTSNPN and CDR2 SVGIG (reference sequence). V was shortened by 5 bases and J by 7 bases, with 21 bases between the two germline ends. The CDR3 loop reads CAWGKLGASGNTIYF. The CDR3 DNA sequence: TGTGCCTGGGGGAAACTTGGGGCATCGGGGAACACCATATATTTT. The entire variable domain, with the rest obtained from reference TRBV30 and TRBJ1-3, is as follows: SQTIHQWPATLVQPVGSPLSLECTVEGTSNPNLYWYRQAAGRGLQLLFYSVGIGQISSEVPQNLSASRPQDRQFILSSKKLLLSDSGFYLCAWGKLGASGNTIYFGEGSWLTVV.

This clonotype came up many times. V gene TRBV5-1 combines with J gene TRBJ2-1, with TRBD2 matching over 7 bases. Losses at the gene ends were 6 bases for V and 4 bases for J; bases not matched to a gene: 7. Germline lookup yields CDR1 SGHRS and CDR2 YFSETQ. There are 14 residues in the CDR3. Here the CDR3 reads CASNLADPYNEQFF. The CDR3 nucleotides read TGCGCCAGCAACCTAGCGGATCCGTACAATGAGCAGTTCTTC.

This clonotype showed up many times. The rearrangement links TRBV29-1 to TRBJ2-2; TRBD2 matches 8 bases. Germline assignment: CDR1 SQVTM and CDR2 ANQGSEA. Trimming cost V 8 bases and J 1 base; bases outside gene matches: 9. The CDR3 extends over 15 amino acids. CDR3 in DNA: TGCAGCTCGAAGGAGGCGGGAGGGAACACCGGGGAGCTGTTTTTT. This encodes CSSKEAGGNTGELFF.

This clonotype was seen a handful of times. The chain uses TRBV5-1 and TRBJ2-7; 7 bases match TRBD1. Trimming at V came to 4 bases and at J to 4 bases, leaving 14 bases not matched to a gene. There are 16 residues in the CDR3. CDR1 is SGHRS and CDR2 is YFSETQ in the germline V gene. CDR3 sequence reads: CASSLLPVGGKYEQYF. The CDR3 DNA follows: TGCGCCAGCAGCCTCCTCCCTGTAGGGGGCAAATACGAGCAGTACTTC.

This clonotype was counted ten times or more. The genes are TRBV28 and TRBJ1-1; D remains ambiguous. V was cut by 5 bases and J by 5 bases, with 12 bases left in between. CDR1 is MDHEN, CDR2 SYDVKM, per germline. This CDR3 has 13 amino acids. CDR3 sequence reads: CASSPHGGTEAFF. In DNA, the CDR3 is TGTGCCAGCAGTCCCCACGGTGGGACTGAAGCTTTCTTT.

The chain is built from TRBV5-1 and TRBJ2-6, with a possible D match to TRBD2 (5 bases). Germline CDR1 is SGHRS and CDR2 is YFSETQ. V was cut by 3 bases and J by 0 bases, with 22 bases left in between. CDR3 length: 20 residues. The CDR3 sequence is CASSSKPTGNTLSGANVLTF. The CDR3 coding sequence is TGCGCCAGCAGCTCCAAACCGACCGGGAACACACTCTCTGGGGCCAACGTCCTGACTTTC. The full variable domain, with the rest looked up from reference TRBV5-1 and TRBJ2-6, is KAGVTQTPRYLIKTRGQQVTLSCSPISGHRSVSWYQQTPGQGLQFLFEYFSETQRNKGNFPGRFSGRQFSNSRSEMNVSTLELGDSALYLCASSSKPTGNTLSGANVLTFGAGSRLTVL.

The chain is built from TRBV5-1 and TRBJ1-1; 8 bases are shared with TRBD1. Trimming cost V 2 bases and J 4 bases; bases outside gene matches: 4. The V gene's germline CDR1 is SGHRS and CDR2 YFSETQ. This CDR3 is built from 14 residues. The CDR3 region has the DNA TGCGCCAGCAGCTTACAGGGGGTGATCACTGAAGCTTTCTTT. This codes for CASSLQGVITEAFF.

This clonotype was counted many times. The chain joins TRBV3-1 to TRBJ2-3; D possibly corresponds to TRBD2 (6 bases). The germline V and J ends were trimmed by 0 bases and 8 bases, with 12 bases remaining between them. This CDR3 comprises 14 residues. CDR1 is LGHDT, CDR2 YNNKEL, per germline (reference sequence). In nucleotides, the CDR3 is TGTGCCAGCAGCCAAGAACTGGGACTGGTTACGCAGTATTTT. This translates into CASSQELGLVTQYF.

This clonotype was detected ten times or more. V gene TRBV11-2 combines with J gene TRBJ2-2, with TRBD1 identical over 8 bases. The V gene end was trimmed by 5 bases and the J gene end by 7 bases; junction bases not matched to a gene: 6. The CDR3 loop spans 14 amino acids. Germline CDR1 and CDR2: SGHAT and FQNNGV. CDR3 residues: CASSVTGGIGELFF. The CDR3 nucleotides read TGTGCCAGCAGCGTTACAGGGGGTATCGGGGAGCTGTTTTTT.

There are many counts of this clonotype. The rearrangement joins TRBV12-3 or TRBV12-4 to TRBJ1-5; unclear D gene. CDR3 length equals 14 residues. The V and J ends lost 8 bases and 6 bases respectively, with 17 bases between them. The CDR3 protein is CASAHLSSVQPQHF. CDR3 coding DNA: TGTGCCAGCGCCCACTTGTCGTCAGTTCAGCCCCAGCATTTT.